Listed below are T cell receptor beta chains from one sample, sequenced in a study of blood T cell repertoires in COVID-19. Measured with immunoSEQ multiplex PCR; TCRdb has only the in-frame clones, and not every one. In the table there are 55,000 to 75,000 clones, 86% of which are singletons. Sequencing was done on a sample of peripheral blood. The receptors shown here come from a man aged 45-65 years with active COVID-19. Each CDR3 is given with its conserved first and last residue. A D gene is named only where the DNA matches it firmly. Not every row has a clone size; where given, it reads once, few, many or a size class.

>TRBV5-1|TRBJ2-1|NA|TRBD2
TGCGCCAGCAGCAGACTGACTAGCGGGTATAGCAATGAGCAGTTCTTC
CASSRLTSGYSNEQFF
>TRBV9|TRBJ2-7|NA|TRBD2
TGTGCCAGCAAGGGAGCGGGAGGGCCTGGCTCCTACGAGCAGTACTTC
CASKGAGGPGSYEQYF
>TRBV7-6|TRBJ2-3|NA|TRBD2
TGTGCCAGCAGCTTGGAGCGGGGTTACACAGATACGCAGTATTTT
CASSLERGYTDTQYF
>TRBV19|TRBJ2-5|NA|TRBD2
TGTGCCACCGCAGGGGCGGGGGGAGAGACCCAGTACTTC
CATAGAGGETQYF
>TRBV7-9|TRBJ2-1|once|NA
TGTGCCAGCAGAACTTGGGAGAACAATGAGCAGTTCTTC
CASRTWENNEQFF
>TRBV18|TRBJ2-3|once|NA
TGTGCCAGCTCACTCCGACAATTCCAAGGCACAGATACGCAGTATTTT
CASSLRQFQGTDTQYF
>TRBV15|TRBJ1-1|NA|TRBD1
TGTGCCACCAGCAGAGGTGGGACAGCGAACACTGAAGCTTTCTTT
CATSRGGTANTEAFF
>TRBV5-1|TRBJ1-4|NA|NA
TGCGCCAGCAGCTTTGACAGCTTCAATGAAAAACTGTTTTTT
CASSFDSFNEKLFF
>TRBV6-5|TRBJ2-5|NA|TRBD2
TGTGCCGGGGGGGAGGGAGAAAGGGAGACCCAGTACTTC
CAGGEGERETQYF
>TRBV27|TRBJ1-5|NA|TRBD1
TGTGCCAGCAGTTTGGCCGGACAGGGCAATCAGCCCCAGCATTTT
CASSLAGQGNQPQHF
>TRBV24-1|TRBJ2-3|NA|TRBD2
TGTGCCACCGGCGTGGCGGGGGTAGTCACAGATACGCAGTATTTT
CATGVAGVVTDTQYF
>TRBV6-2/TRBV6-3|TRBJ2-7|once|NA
TGTGCCAGCAGTCAAACCTACGAGCAGTACTTC
CASSQTYEQYF
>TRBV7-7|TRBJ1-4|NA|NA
TGTGCTAGCAGCTTAGAAACACAAGGGACAAACCAAAATGAAAAACTGTTTTTT
CASSLETQGTNQNEKLFF
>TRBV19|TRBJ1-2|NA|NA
TGTGCCAGTAGTAGACCTGAGTCAATAAGGGGTGGCTACACCTTC
CASSRPESIRGGYTF
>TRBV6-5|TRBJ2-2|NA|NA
TGTGCCAGCAGTTACACCCAGGGGGGGAACACCGGGGAGCTGTTTTTT
CASSYTQGGNTGELFF
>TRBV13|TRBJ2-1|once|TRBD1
TGTGCCAGCAGCAAATCCGGGACAGGTTCCTACAATGAGCAGTTCTTC
CASSKSGTGSYNEQFF
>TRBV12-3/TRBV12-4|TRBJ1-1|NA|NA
TGTGCCAGCAGTTTAACGGGGAACACTGAAGCTTTCTTT
CASSLTGNTEAFF
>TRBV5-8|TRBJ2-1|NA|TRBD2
TGTGCCAGCACGACGGAGGCTAGCGGGGAAAATGAGCAGTTCTTC
CASTTEASGENEQFF
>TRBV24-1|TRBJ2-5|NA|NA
TGTGCCACCAGTGACCCTATCGACAGACAAGAGACCCAGTACTTC
CATSDPIDRQETQYF
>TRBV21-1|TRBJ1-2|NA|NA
TGTGCCAGCAGCCCTGCCAGGGGGTCCTATGGCTACACCTTC
CASSPARGSYGYTF
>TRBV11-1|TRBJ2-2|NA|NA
TGTGCCAGCAGCTCTAGGCGGGGAAACACCGGGGAGCTGTTTTTT
CASSSRRGNTGELFF
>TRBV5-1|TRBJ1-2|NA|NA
TGCGCCAGCAGCTTGGACAGTGCCAATTATGGCTACACCTTC
CASSLDSANYGYTF
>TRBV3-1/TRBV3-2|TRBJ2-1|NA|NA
TGTGCCAGCAGCCAGGGCAGACTAGTAGGCAATGAGCAGTTCTTC
CASSQGRLVGNEQFF
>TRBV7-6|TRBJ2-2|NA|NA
TGTGCCAGCAGCTTAGACGGGGGGCTGGGTAACACCGGGGAGCTGTTTTTT
CASSLDGGLGNTGELFF
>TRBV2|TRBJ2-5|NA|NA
TGTGCCAGCAGTGACGCAGGGATGGAGGAGACCCAGTACTTC
CASSDAGMEETQYF
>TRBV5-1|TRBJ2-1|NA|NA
TGCGCCAGCAGCCTCAGCCCCGGGGAAAACAATGAGCAGTTCTTC
CASSLSPGENNEQFF
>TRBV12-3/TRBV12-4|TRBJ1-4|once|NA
TGTGCCAGCCAACAGCAGGGCGAAAAACTGTTTTTT
CASQQQGEKLFF
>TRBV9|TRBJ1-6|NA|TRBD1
TGTGCCAGCAGCGTAGAAGGGGGCAAATCACCCCTCCACTTT
CASSVEGGKSPLHF
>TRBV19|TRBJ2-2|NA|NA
TGTGCCAGTAGTATAGCGGCCAGCGGTGACACCGGGGAGCTGTTTTTT
CASSIAASGDTGELFF
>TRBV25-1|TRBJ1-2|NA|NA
TGTGCCAGCAGTGCTAGGCGGGGATCCCTATATGGCTACACCTTC
CASSARRGSLYGYTF
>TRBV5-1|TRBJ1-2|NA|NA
TGCGCCAGCAGCCGTGCAGGGGCGGCTAACTATGGCTACACCTTC
CASSRAGAANYGYTF
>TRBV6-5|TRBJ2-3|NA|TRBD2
TGTGCCAGCAGTTACGGGCGGGAGGAGGATACGCAGTATTTT
CASSYGREEDTQYF
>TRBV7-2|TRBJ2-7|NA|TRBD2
TGTGCCAGCAGCCCGACCGGGACTAGCGGGAGAAATCGGGGCGAGCAGTACTTC
CASSPTGTSGRNRGEQYF
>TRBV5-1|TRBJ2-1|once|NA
TGCGCCAGCAGAGAAGTGACAGGGGAGGGTGAGCAGTTCTTC
CASREVTGEGEQFF
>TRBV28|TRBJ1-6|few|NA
TGTGCCAGCAGGGAATCAGGGCGGAATTCACCCCTCCACTTT
CASRESGRNSPLHF
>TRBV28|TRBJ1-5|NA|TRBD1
TGTGCCAGCAGTGCAGGGGGCGCGGGTCAGCCCCAGCATTTT
CASSAGGAGQPQHF
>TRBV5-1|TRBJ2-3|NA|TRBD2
TGCGCCAGCAGCTTGGGGAGCGGGGGGAGATCGGATACGCAGTATTTT
CASSLGSGGRSDTQYF
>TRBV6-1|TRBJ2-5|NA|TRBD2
TGTGCCAGCAGTGGACTAGCGGGGGTCCCCAAAGAGACCCAGTACTTC
CASSGLAGVPKETQYF
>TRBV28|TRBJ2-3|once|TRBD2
TGTGCCAGCAGTTCTCCCTGGACTAGCGGGTTCTATCATAGAGATACGCAGTATTTT
CASSSPWTSGFYHRDTQYF
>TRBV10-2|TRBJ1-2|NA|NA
TGCGCCAGCAGAGAAACCGTAGGGGTTAACTATGGCTACACCTTC
CASRETVGVNYGYTF
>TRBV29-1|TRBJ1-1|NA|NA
TGCAGCGCCGACCGGGGGGCTATGAACACTGAAGCTTTCTTT
CSADRGAMNTEAFF
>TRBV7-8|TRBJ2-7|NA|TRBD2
TGTGCCAGCAGCCGGACCCGGGAGGTGCAGTACTTC
CASSRTREVQYF
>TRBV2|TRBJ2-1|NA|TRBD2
TGTGCCAGCAGGGGACTAGCGGGGGGCTATGAGCAGTTCTTC
CASRGLAGGYEQFF
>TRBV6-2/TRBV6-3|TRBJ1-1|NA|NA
TGTGCCAGCAGTTGGGGAGGGGGGCGGACTGAAGCTTTCTTT
CASSWGGGRTEAFF